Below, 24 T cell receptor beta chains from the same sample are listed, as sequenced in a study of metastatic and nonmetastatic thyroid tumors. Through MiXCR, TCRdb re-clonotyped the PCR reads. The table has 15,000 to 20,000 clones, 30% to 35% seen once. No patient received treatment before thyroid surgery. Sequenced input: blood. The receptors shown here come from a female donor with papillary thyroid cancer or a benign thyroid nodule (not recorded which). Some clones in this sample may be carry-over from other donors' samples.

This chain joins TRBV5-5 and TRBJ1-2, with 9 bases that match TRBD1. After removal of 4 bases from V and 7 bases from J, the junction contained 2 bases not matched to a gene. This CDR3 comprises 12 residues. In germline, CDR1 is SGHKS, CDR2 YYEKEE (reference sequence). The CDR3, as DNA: TGTGCCAGCAGCGAGGACAGGGGTGGCTACACCTTC. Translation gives CASSEDRGGYTF.

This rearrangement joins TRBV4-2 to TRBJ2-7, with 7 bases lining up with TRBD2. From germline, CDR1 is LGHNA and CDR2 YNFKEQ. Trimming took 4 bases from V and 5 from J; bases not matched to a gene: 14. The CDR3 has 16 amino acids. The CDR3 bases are TGTGCCAGCAGCCCGACGTGCGGGGGAGCCTTCGACGAGCAGTACTTC. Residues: CASSPTCGGAFDEQYF.

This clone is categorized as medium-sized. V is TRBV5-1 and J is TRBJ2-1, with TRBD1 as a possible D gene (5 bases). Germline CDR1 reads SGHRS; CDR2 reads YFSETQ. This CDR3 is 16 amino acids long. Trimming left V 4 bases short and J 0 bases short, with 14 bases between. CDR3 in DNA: TGCGCCAGCAGCCTCAGACAGACCCACTCCTACAATGAGCAGTTCTTC. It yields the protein CASSLRQTHSYNEQFF.

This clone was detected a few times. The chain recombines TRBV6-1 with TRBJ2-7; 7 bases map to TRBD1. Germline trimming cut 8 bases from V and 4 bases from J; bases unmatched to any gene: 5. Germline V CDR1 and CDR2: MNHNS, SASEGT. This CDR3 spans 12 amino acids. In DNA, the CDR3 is TGTGCCAGCGACAGGGTTAAGTACGAGCAGTACTTC. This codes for CASDRVKYEQYF.

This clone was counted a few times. The CDR3 sequence: CASSQGGRNEQYF. The CDR3 coding sequence is TGTGCCAGCAGTCAGGGGGGGAGAAACGAGCAGTACTTC. This rearrangement joins TRBV28 to TRBJ2-7; D could derive from TRBD1 or TRBD2 (7 bases each). This CDR3 is built from 13 residues. Germline loops: CDR1 MDHEN, CDR2 SYDVKM. The V end was cut by 5 bases, the J end by 5 bases, with 13 bases between.

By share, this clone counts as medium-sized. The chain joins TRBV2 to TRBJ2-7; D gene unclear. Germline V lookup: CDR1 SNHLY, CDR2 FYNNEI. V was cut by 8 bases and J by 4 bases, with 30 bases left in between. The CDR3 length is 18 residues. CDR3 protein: CASASKPPSPASIYEQYF. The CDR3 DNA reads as TGTGCCAGCGCCAGCAAGCCCCCAAGTCCGGCCTCCATTTACGAGCAGTACTTC.

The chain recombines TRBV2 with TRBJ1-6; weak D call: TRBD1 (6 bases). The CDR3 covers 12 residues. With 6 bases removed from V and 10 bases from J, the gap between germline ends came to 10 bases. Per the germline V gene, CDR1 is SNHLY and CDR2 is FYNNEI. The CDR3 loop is CASSTGSSPLHF. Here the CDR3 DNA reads TGTGCCAGCAGCACAGGGAGCTCACCCCTCCACTTT.

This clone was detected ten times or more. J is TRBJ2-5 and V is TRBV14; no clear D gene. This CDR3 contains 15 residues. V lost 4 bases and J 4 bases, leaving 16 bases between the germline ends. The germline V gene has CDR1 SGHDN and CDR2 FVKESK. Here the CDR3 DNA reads TGTGCCAGCAGCCCACGTAGCCCCGGAGTAGAGACCCAGTACTTC. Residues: CASSPRSPGVETQYF.

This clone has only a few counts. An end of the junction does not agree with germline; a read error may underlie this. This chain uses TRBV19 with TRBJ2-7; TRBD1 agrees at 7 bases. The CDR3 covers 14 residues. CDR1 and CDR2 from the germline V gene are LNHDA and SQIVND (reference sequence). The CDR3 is CAGSGTANSYEQYF. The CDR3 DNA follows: TGTGCCGGTAGTGGGACAGCGAACTCCTACGAGCAGTACTTC.

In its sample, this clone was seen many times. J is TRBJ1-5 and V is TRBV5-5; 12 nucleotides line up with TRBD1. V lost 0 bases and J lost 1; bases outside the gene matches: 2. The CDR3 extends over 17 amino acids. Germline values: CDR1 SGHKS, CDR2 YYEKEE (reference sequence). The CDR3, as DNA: TGTGCCAGCAGCTTGGGGGACAGGGGGCTGAGCAATCAGCCCCAGCATTTT. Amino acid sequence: CASSLGDRGLSNQPQHF.

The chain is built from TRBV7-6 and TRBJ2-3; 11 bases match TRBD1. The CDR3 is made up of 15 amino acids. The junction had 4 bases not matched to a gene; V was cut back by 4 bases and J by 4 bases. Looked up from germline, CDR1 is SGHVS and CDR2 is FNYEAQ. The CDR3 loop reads CASSSGQGASDTQYF. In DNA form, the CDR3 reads TGTGCCAGCAGCTCAGGACAGGGGGCGTCAGATACGCAGTATTTT.

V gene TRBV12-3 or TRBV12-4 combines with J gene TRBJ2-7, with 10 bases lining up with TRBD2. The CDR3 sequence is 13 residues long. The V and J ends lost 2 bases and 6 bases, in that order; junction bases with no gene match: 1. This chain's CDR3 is CASSLLAGAEQYF. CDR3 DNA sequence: TGTGCCAGCAGTTTACTAGCGGGAGCCGAGCAGTACTTC.

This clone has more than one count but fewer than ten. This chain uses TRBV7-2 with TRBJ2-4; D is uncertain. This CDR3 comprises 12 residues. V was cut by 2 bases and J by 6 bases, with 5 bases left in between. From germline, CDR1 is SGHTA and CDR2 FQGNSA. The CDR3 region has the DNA TGTGCCAGCAGCTTATTTGGAAACATTCAGTACTTC. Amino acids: CASSLFGNIQYF. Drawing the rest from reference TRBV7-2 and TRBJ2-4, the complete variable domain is GAGVSQSPSNKVTEKGKDVELRCDPISGHTALYWYRQSLGQGLEFLIYFQGNSAPDKSGLPSDRFSAERTGGSVSTLTIQRTQQEDSAVYLCASSLFGNIQYFGAGTRLSVL.

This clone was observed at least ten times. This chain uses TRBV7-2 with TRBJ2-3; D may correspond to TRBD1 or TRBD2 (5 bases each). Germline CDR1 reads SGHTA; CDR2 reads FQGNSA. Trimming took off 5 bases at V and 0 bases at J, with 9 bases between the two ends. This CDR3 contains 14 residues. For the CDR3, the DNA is TGTGCCAGCAGCCCGGGACCTAGCACAGATACGCAGTATTTT. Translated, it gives CASSPGPSTDTQYF.

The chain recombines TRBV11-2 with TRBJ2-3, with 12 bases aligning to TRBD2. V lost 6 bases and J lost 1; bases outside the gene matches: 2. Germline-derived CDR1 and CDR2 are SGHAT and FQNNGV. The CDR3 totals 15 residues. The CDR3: CASRGLAGRTDTQYF. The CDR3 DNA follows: TGTGCCAGCAGAGGACTAGCGGGGCGCACAGATACGCAGTATTTT.

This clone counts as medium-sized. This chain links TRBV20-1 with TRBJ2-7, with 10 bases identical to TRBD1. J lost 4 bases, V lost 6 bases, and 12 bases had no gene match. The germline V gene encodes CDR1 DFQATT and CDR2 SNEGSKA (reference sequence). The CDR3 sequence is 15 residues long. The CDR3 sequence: CSAKAGQGTRYEQYF. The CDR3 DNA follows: TGCAGTGCCAAGGCGGGACAGGGGACCCGTTACGAGCAGTACTTC.

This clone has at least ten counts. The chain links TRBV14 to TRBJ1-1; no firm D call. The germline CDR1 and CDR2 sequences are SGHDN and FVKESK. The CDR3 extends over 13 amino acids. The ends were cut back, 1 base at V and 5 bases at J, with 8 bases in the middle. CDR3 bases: TGTGCCAGCAGCCAAGGAGGGATTACTGAAGCTTTCTTT. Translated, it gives CASSQGGITEAFF.

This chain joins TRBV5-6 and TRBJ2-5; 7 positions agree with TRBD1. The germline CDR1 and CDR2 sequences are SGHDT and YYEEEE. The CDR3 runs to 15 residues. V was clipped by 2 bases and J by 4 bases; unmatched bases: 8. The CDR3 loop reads CASSLRGLGVETQYF. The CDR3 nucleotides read TGTGCCAGCAGCTTAAGGGGGCTCGGCGTAGAGACCCAGTACTTC. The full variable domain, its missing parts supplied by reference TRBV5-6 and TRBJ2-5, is DAGVTQSPTHLIKTRGQQVTLRCSPKSGHDTVSWYQQALGQGPQFIFQYYEEEERQRGNFPDRFSGHQFPNYSSELNVNALLLGDSALYLCASSLRGLGVETQYFGPGTRLLVL.

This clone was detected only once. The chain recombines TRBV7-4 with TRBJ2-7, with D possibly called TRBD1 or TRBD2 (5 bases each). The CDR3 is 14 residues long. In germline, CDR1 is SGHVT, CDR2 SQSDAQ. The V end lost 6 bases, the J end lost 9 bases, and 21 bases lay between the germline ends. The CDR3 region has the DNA TGTGCCAGCAGTCCCGGGACGAAGTCATGGAGGCAGTACTTC. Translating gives CASSPGTKSWRQYF.

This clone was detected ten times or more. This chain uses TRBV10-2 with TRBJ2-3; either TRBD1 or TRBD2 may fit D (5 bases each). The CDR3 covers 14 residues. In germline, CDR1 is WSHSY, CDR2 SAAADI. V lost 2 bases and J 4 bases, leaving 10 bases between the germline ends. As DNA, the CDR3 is TGCGCCAGCAGTGAGGGGGGTAGGTCAGATACGCAGTATTTT. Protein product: CASSEGGRSDTQYF.

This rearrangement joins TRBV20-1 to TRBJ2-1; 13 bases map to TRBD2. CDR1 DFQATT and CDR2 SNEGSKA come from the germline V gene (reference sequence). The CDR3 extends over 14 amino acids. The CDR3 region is CRVMGTSGVNEQFF. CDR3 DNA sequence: TGCAGAGTCATGGGGACTAGCGGGGTAAATGAGCAGTTCTTC.

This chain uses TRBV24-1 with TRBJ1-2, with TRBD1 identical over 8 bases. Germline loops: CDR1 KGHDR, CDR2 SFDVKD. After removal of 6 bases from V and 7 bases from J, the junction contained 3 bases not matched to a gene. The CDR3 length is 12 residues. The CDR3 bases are TGTGCCACCAGTCAGGGGGCAGGTGGCTACACCTTC. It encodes CATSQGAGGYTF.

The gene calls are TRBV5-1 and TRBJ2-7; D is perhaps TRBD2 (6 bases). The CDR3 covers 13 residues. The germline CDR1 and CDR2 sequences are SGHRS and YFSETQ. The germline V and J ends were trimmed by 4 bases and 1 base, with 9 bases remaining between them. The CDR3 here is CASSLEGSYEQYF. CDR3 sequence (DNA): TGCGCCAGCAGCCTGGAGGGTTCCTACGAGCAGTACTTC.

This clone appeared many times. The CDR3: CASSPGVSTDTQYF. CDR3 DNA: TGCGCCAGCAGCCCGGGGGTTAGCACAGATACGCAGTATTTT. The J gene is TRBJ2-3, the V gene TRBV5-1; weak D call: TRBD2 (6 bases). V lost 4 bases and J lost 0, with 9 bases in between. Germline lookup yields CDR1 SGHRS and CDR2 YFSETQ. CDR3 length equals 14 residues.